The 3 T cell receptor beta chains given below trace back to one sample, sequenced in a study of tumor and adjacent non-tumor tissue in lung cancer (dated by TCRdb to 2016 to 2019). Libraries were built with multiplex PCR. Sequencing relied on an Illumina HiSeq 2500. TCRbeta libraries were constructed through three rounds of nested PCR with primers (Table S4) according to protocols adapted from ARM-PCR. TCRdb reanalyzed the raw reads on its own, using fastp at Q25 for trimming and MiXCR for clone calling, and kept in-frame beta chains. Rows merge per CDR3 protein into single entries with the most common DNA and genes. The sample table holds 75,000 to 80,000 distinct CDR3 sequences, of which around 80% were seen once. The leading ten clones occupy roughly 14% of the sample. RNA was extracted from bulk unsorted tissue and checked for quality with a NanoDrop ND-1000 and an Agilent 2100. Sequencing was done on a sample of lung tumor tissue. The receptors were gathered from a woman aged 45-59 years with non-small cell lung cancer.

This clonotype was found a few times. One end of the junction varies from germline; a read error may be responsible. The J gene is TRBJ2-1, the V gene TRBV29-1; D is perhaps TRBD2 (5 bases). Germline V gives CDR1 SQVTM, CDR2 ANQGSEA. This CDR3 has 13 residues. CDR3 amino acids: CSDYSLSYNEQFF. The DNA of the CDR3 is TGTAGCGACTACAGCCTGTCCTACAATGAGCAGTTCTTC.

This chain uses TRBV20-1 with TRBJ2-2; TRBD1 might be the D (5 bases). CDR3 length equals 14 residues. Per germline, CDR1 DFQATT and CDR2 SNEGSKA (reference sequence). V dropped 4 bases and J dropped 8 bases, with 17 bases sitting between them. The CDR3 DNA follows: TGCAGTGCTATTAACCCGCTGAACAGGGGGGAGCTGTTTTTT. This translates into CSAINPLNRGELFF.

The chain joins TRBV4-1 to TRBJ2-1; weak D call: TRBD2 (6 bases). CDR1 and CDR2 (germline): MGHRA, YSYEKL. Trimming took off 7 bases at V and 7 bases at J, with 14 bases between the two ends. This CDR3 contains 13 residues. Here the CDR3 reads CASNTYAGNEQFF. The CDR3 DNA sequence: TGCGCCAGCAACACGTACGCGGGGAATGAGCAGTTCTTC.